A single sample is the source of the 24 T cell receptor beta chains below, sequenced in a study of blood T cell repertoires in COVID-19. This table comes from immunoSEQ multiplex PCR, and its TCRdb copy is limited to in-frame clones, with some not included. The profile shows approximately 210,000 clones, around 80% of them singletons. Sequenced input: peripheral blood. The origin of the receptors is a man aged 30 to 45 with active or convalescent COVID-19.

The rearrangement links TRBV6-5 to TRBJ1-5; possibly TRBD1 for D (5 bases). Germline V gene lookup returns CDR1 MNHEY and CDR2 SVGAGI. This CDR3 is built from 15 residues. V was pared by 6 bases and J by 4 bases, with 16 bases between. In nucleotides, the CDR3 is TGTGCCAGCAGGCCGGGGGGGTCTATAAATCAGCCCCAGCATTTT. Amino acid sequence: CASRPGGSINQPQHF.

J is TRBJ2-5 and V is TRBV11-3; 9 nucleotides line up with TRBD1. This CDR3 comprises 16 residues. The germline CDR1 and CDR2 sequences are SGHNT and YENEEA. V lost 1 base to trimming and J lost 5 bases; unmatched junction nucleotides: 8. CDR3 loop: CASSLGDRTGAETQYF. The CDR3 DNA reads as TGTGCCAGCAGCTTAGGGGATCGGACAGGGGCTGAGACCCAGTACTTC.

This clone has only a few counts. J is TRBJ1-3 and V is TRBV9, with D perhaps TRBD1 (6 bases). The ends were cut back, 0 bases at V and 0 bases at J, with 16 bases in the middle. CDR3 size: 18 residues. Germline loops: CDR1 SGDLS, CDR2 YYNGEE. The CDR3 nucleotides are TGTGCCAGCAGCGTAGATTTGGACAGTCCTTTCTCTGGAAACACCATATATTTT. Protein: CASSVDLDSPFSGNTIYF.

V and J are TRBV6-6 and TRBJ2-4, with D perhaps TRBD2 (5 bases). This CDR3 is built from 17 residues. Trimming stripped 5 bases from V and 7 bases from J, with 24 bases between. CDR1 is MNHNY and CDR2 is SVGAGI in the germline V gene (reference sequence). The CDR3 DNA reads as TGTGCCAGCAGTCCGTCCTCCACCGCGGCGGGTGCGAACATTCAGTACTTC. It yields the protein CASSPSSTAAGANIQYF.

The rearrangement uses TRBV4-1 and TRBJ2-3; D is perhaps TRBD2 (5 bases). This CDR3 is 15 amino acids long. The ends were cut back, 1 base at V and 3 bases at J, with 11 bases in the middle. Germline lookup yields CDR1 MGHRA and CDR2 YSYEKL. This CDR3 reads CASSQGEQRTDTQYF. Written as DNA, the CDR3 is TGCGCCAGCAGCCAAGGGGAGCAGCGGACAGATACGCAGTATTTT.

The chain joins TRBV24-1 to TRBJ2-1; 7 bases are shared with TRBD2. There are 16 residues in the CDR3. The germline V gene has CDR1 KGHDR and CDR2 SFDVKD. V dropped 4 bases and J dropped 3; count of bases not matched to a gene: 8. The CDR3 nucleotides are TGTGCCACCAGTGACCCCGGGACTATAAACTACAATGAGCAGTTCTTC. Amino acid sequence: CATSDPGTINYNEQFF.

The chain carries TRBV19 and TRBJ2-1, with 9 nucleotides matching TRBD2. Trimming removed 4 bases from V and 2 bases from J; junction bases left unmatched: 3. The CDR3 loop spans 15 amino acids. CDR1 is LNHDA and CDR2 is SQIVND in the germline V gene (reference sequence). This CDR3 reads CASSTRGGTYNEQFF. The CDR3 coding sequence is TGTGCCAGTAGTACGCGGGGGGGAACCTACAATGAGCAGTTCTTC.

The rearrangement uses TRBV7-3 and TRBJ2-2; D is unresolved. V was cut by 2 bases and J by 2 bases, with 6 bases left in between. This CDR3 is built from 14 residues. Germline V gene data show CDR1 as SGHTA and CDR2 as FQGTGA. This CDR3 reads CASSLLLNTGELFF. The DNA for the CDR3 is TGTGCCAGCAGCTTACTACTAAACACCGGGGAGCTGTTTTTT.

The table lists this clone with a few counts. The chain employs TRBV19 and TRBJ1-5, with 7 bases fitting TRBD1. Trimming took 9 bases from V and 2 from J; bases not matched to a gene: 10. The CDR3 extends over 15 amino acids. CDR1 LNHDA and CDR2 SQIVND come from the germline V gene (reference sequence). The CDR3 here is CASVQGGAGNQPQHF. The CDR3 bases are TGTGCCAGCGTTCAAGGGGGCGCGGGCAATCAGCCCCAGCATTTT.

This clone was recorded only once. The gene calls are TRBV18 and TRBJ1-2; TRBD1 agrees at 8 bases. The CDR3 is 14 amino acids. Germline assignment: CDR1 KGHSH and CDR2 LQKENI. The V and J ends lost 3 bases and 6 bases, in that order; junction bases with no gene match: 6. The CDR3 DNA reads TGTGCCAGCTCACCCATACAGGGGGTGGATGGCTACACCTTC. This encodes CASSPIQGVDGYTF.

The chain combines TRBV9 with TRBJ2-5; TRBD2 aligns across 8 bases. The CDR3 has 15 residues. The trim removed 0 bases at V and 3 bases at J, leaving 4 bases unmatched. Germline CDR1 and CDR2: SGDLS and YYNGEE. The CDR3 DNA sequence: TGTGCCAGCAGCGTAGGACCAGCGGGAGAAGAGACCCAGTACTTC. It translates to CASSVGPAGEETQYF.

The chain links TRBV5-4 to TRBJ1-2; the match to TRBD1 covers 7 bases. Looked up from germline, CDR1 is SGHNT and CDR2 is YYREEE (reference sequence). V lost 2 bases, J lost 7 bases, and 2 bases stayed unmatched. This CDR3 is built from 12 residues. CDR3 coding DNA: TGTGCCAGCAGCTTAGGGGGCTCTGGCTACACCTTC. Translating it yields CASSLGGSGYTF.

The CDR3 loop is CAWRRASDTQYF. For the CDR3, the DNA is TGTGCCTGGAGAAGAGCCTCAGATACGCAGTATTTT. The rearrangement uses TRBV30 and TRBJ2-3; D not certain. Germline V CDR1 and CDR2: GTSNPN, SVGIG (reference sequence). This CDR3 is 12 amino acids long. Trimming shortened V by 3 bases and J by 4 bases, and 8 bases separated the two germline ends.

The chain employs TRBV5-1 and TRBJ2-7; 12 bases map to TRBD2. The V and J ends lost 1 base and 3 bases, in that order; junction bases with no gene match: 14. The germline gives CDR1 SGHRS, CDR2 YFSETQ. This CDR3 has 19 residues. The CDR3 coding sequence is TGCGCCAGCAGCTTGTCGACTAGCGGGAGTGAGCCCCTGAACTACGAGCAGTACTTC. This translates into CASSLSTSGSEPLNYEQYF.

This clone has just a few counts. The chain links TRBV4-3 to TRBJ2-1; possible D gene TRBD1, 6 bases. The CDR3 is 14 residues long. The germline CDR1 and CDR2 sequences are LGHNA and YSLEER. V was shortened by 3 bases and J by 9 bases, with 15 bases between the two germline ends. As DNA, the CDR3 is TGCGCCAGCAGCCAGGCAGTGGGGGCTGGTGAGCAGTTCTTC. Its protein is CASSQAVGAGEQFF.

The rearrangement links TRBV18 to TRBJ1-2, with 8 bases matching TRBD1. CDR1 is KGHSH and CDR2 is LQKENI in the germline V gene. V shed 4 bases and J 1 base; nucleotides not matched to a gene: 11. The CDR3 loop spans 17 amino acids. CDR3 region: CASSQTGASDLNYGYTF. CDR3 DNA: TGTGCCAGCTCACAGACAGGGGCGTCAGACCTTAACTATGGCTACACCTTC.

The chain carries TRBV7-8 and TRBJ1-5; D might be TRBD1 (5 bases). The CDR3 has 14 amino acids. CDR1 SGHVS and CDR2 FQNEAQ come from the germline V gene. Trimming pared 8 bases from V and 3 bases from J, leaving 14 bases between. Here the CDR3 DNA reads TGTGCCAGCGCCTTGGGGGGACTCAATCAGCCCCAGCATTTT. This gives the protein CASALGGLNQPQHF.

This clone was seen just once. This rearrangement joins TRBV7-7 to TRBJ2-7, with D maybe TRBD1 (6 bases). Per the germline V gene, CDR1 is SSHAT and CDR2 is FNYEAQ (reference sequence). The CDR3 consists of 13 residues. Trimming took off 5 bases at V and 7 bases at J, with 15 bases between the two ends. The CDR3 is CASSPDRTGEQYF. As DNA, the CDR3 is TGTGCCAGCAGCCCTGACAGGACTGGAGAGCAGTACTTC.

In this sample, this clone turned up once. This chain joins TRBV4-1 and TRBJ2-5; D might be TRBD1 (5 bases). There are 13 residues in the CDR3. V was shortened by 8 bases and J by 4 bases, with 14 bases between the two germline ends. Germline V gives CDR1 MGHRA, CDR2 YSYEKL. Here the CDR3 DNA reads TGCGCCAGCGGACCAGGGCTAAGAGAGACCCAGTACTTC. It yields the protein CASGPGLRETQYF.

V and J are TRBV4-2 and TRBJ2-7; the match to TRBD1 covers 9 bases. The length of the CDR3 is 13 residues. The V segment lost 4 bases and the J segment 6 bases; nucleotides outside the gene matches: 4. Germline-derived CDR1 and CDR2 are LGHNA and YNFKEQ. The CDR3 loop is CASSRDRGAEQYF. The CDR3 DNA sequence: TGTGCCAGCAGCCGTGACAGGGGGGCCGAGCAGTACTTC.

The gene calls are TRBV30 and TRBJ1-5; 7 nucleotides agree with TRBD1. This CDR3 spans 13 amino acids. V shed 2 bases, J shed 6 bases, and the junction held 4 bases outside the gene matches. Per the germline V gene, CDR1 is GTSNPN and CDR2 is SVGIG (reference sequence). The CDR3, as DNA: TGTGCCTGGAGTACTCAGGGGGTTCAGCCCCAGCATTTT. Its translation is CAWSTQGVQPQHF. Full variable domain (outside the CDR3, taken from reference TRBV30 and TRBJ1-5): SQTIHQWPATLVQPVGSPLSLECTVEGTSNPNLYWYRQAAGRGLQLLFYSVGIGQISSEVPQNLSASRPQDRQFILSSKKLLLSDSGFYLCAWSTQGVQPQHFGDGTRLSIL.

The chain is built from TRBV2 and TRBJ2-3; D perhaps matches TRBD1 (6 bases). The germline V gene encodes CDR1 SNHLY and CDR2 FYNNEI. V dropped 6 bases and J dropped 2 bases, with 12 bases sitting between them. There are 14 residues in the CDR3. CDR3 region: CASSLDRDTDTQYF. The CDR3, as DNA: TGTGCCAGCAGCCTGGACAGAGACACAGATACGCAGTATTTT.

There are a few counts of this clone. V and J are TRBV4-3 and TRBJ1-5; possible D gene TRBD1, 5 bases. V was trimmed by 1 base and J by 11 bases, leaving 15 bases between them. The CDR3 totals 14 residues. Germline-derived CDR1 and CDR2 are LGHNA and YSLEER. CDR3 in DNA: TGCGCCAGCAGCCAAGGGGCAGGGCGCGGGGCCCAGCATTTT. Its protein is CASSQGAGRGAQHF.

The V call is TRBV9, the J call TRBJ2-5; 8 nucleotides align to TRBD2. J was trimmed by 5 bases and V by 0 bases; bases with no gene match: 6. This CDR3 is 15 amino acids long. Looked up from germline, CDR1 is SGDLS and CDR2 is YYNGEE. The DNA of the CDR3 is TGTGCCAGCAGCGTAGGACTAGCGCGGTCGGAGACCCAGTACTTC. Its protein product is CASSVGLARSETQYF.